Each of the 14 T cell receptor beta chains below was sequenced from the same sample in a study of OX40 agonist ivuxolimab in advanced cancers. TCRdb's table, derived via immunoSEQ multiplex PCR, lists solely in-frame clones and lacks some. The sample records 70,000 to 80,000 clones, about 81% being singletons. The material sequenced was CD4+ or CD8+ T cells sorted from blood, taken in a trial of the OX40 agonist ivuxolimab. These receptors were obtained from an adult with an advanced solid tumor such as melanoma, head and neck, liver or kidney cancer.

This clone has a single count. The chain joins TRBV9 to TRBJ2-5; D not resolved. There are 15 residues in the CDR3. CDR1 and CDR2 from the germline V gene are SGDLS and YYNGEE. Trimming took 0 bases from V and 0 from J, leaving 9 bases between them. The CDR3 loop is CASSVATAYQETQYF. In DNA, the CDR3 is TGTGCCAGCAGCGTAGCGACGGCGTACCAAGAGACCCAGTACTTC. The full variable domain, its missing parts supplied by reference TRBV9 and TRBJ2-5, is DSGVTQTPKHLITATGQRVTLRCSPRSGDLSVYWYQQSLDQGLQFLIQYYNGEERAKGNILERFSAQQFPDLHSELNLSSLELGDSALYFCASSVATAYQETQYFGPGTRLLVL.

The table lists this clone with a count of one. This chain uses TRBV7-9 with TRBJ2-5; no reliable D call. With 6 bases removed from V and 5 bases from J, the gap between germline ends came to 16 bases. The CDR3 sequence is 14 residues long. Germline-derived CDR1 and CDR2 are SEHNR and FQNEAQ (reference sequence). In DNA, the CDR3 is TGTGCCAGCAGTCGGACGGCTTCTCGGGAGACCCAGTACTTC. It codes for CASSRTASRETQYF.

The V gene is TRBV30, the J gene TRBJ2-7, with D perhaps matching TRBD2 (5 bases). The CDR3 extends over 13 amino acids. Trimming took off 0 bases at V and 6 bases at J, with 12 bases between the two ends. Germline loops: CDR1 GTSNPN, CDR2 SVGIG (reference sequence). The CDR3 DNA reads as TGTGCCTGGAGTGTATGGCTAGCTCGCGAGCAGTACTTC. This gives the protein CAWSVWLAREQYF.

The chain couples TRBV27 to TRBJ1-1; 10 positions match TRBD1. Trimming cost V 5 bases and J 7 bases; bases outside gene matches: 4. The germline V gene encodes CDR1 MNHEY and CDR2 SMNVEV (reference sequence). This CDR3 comprises 13 residues. CDR3 sequence reads: CASSQTGGGEAFF. Written as DNA, the CDR3 is TGTGCCAGCAGTCAGACAGGGGGCGGTGAAGCTTTCTTT.

This clone is deemed medium-sized. The chain employs TRBV5-1 and TRBJ2-5; D gene ambiguous. Germline-derived CDR1 and CDR2 are SGHRS and YFSETQ. Trimming stripped 0 bases from V and 9 bases from J, with 6 bases between. The CDR3 has 11 amino acids. CDR3 bases: TGCGCCAGCAGCTTGGAAGGCCCCCAGTACTTC. Protein sequence: CASSLEGPQYF.

The gene calls are TRBV7-3 and TRBJ2-7; D not certain. This CDR3 comprises 13 residues. V was shortened by 5 bases and J by 9 bases, with 17 bases between the two germline ends. CDR1 is SGHTA, CDR2 FQGTGA, per germline. In DNA form, the CDR3 reads TGTGCCAGCAGCGCAACAACCTACGAAGGGCAGTACTTC. It codes for CASSATTYEGQYF.

The chain couples TRBV19 to TRBJ1-2; TRBD1 matches at 8 bases. After removal of 7 bases from V and 4 bases from J, the junction contained 8 bases not matched to a gene. From germline, CDR1 is LNHDA and CDR2 SQIVND (reference sequence). The length of the CDR3 is 14 residues. The CDR3 region is CASTPDRVAYGYTF. The CDR3 DNA reads as TGTGCCAGTACCCCGGACAGGGTGGCCTATGGCTACACCTTC.

The chain combines TRBV7-3 with TRBJ1-2, with unresolved D. The CDR3 spans 15 residues. Germline CDR1 is SGHTA and CDR2 is FQGTGA. Trimming removed 5 bases from V and 0 bases from J, with 13 bases in between. This CDR3 reads CASSRGRGANYGYTF. As DNA, the CDR3 is TGTGCCAGCAGCCGCGGACGGGGAGCTAACTATGGCTACACCTTC.

V and J are TRBV6-5 and TRBJ1-1, with 8 positions matching TRBD1. Per the germline V gene, CDR1 is MNHEY and CDR2 is SVGAGI. The CDR3 totals 13 residues. V shed 6 bases, J shed 11 bases, and the junction held 11 bases outside the gene matches. The CDR3 bases are TGTGCCAGCAGCCTCCGGGACAGGTCCCGGGCTTTCTTT. This gives the protein CASSLRDRSRAFF.

This clone was found once. The rearrangement joins TRBV2 to TRBJ2-6; D gene unclear. This CDR3 spans 15 amino acids. Germline V CDR1 and CDR2: SNHLY, FYNNEI. V dropped 3 bases and J dropped 6 bases, with 12 bases sitting between them. The CDR3 nucleotides are TGTGCCAGCAGTGAGATTGTGGCTGCGGCCAACGTCCTGACTTTC. This codes for CASSEIVAAANVLTF.

The V call is TRBV5-1, the J call TRBJ2-1; 8 positions match TRBD1. Trimming took 0 bases from V and 7 from J; bases not matched to a gene: 9. In germline, CDR1 is SGHRS, CDR2 YFSETQ. The CDR3 consists of 16 residues. CDR3: CASSLDSRGRRNEQFF. The CDR3 coding sequence is TGCGCCAGCAGCTTGGATTCCAGGGGGCGCCGGAATGAGCAGTTCTTC.

The genes are TRBV28 and TRBJ1-2, with D maybe TRBD1 (5 bases). Between the trimmed V and J ends, which lost 4 bases and 6 bases, there was a span of 18 bases. The CDR3 is 15 residues long. Germline lookup yields CDR1 MDHEN and CDR2 SYDVKM. DNA for the CDR3: TGTGCCAGCAGTTCGCCCGGGGGAGAAATCCATGGCTACACCTTC. Amino acid sequence: CASSSPGGEIHGYTF.

V and J are TRBV19 and TRBJ2-3; D is unclear. The length of the CDR3 is 15 residues. V was cut by 3 bases and J by 2 bases, with 12 bases left in between. CDR1 LNHDA and CDR2 SQIVND come from the germline V gene (reference sequence). CDR3 residues: CASSMPVAATDTQYF. The CDR3 DNA reads as TGTGCCAGTAGTATGCCCGTCGCAGCCACAGATACGCAGTATTTT.

This chain connects TRBV5-1 to TRBJ2-1; no clear D gene. The CDR3 extends over 14 amino acids. Between the trimmed V and J ends, which lost 2 bases and 5 bases, there was a span of 11 bases. From germline, CDR1 is SGHRS and CDR2 YFSETQ. CDR3 sequence reads: CASSFTDADNEQFF. CDR3 bases: TGCGCCAGCAGCTTCACCGACGCGGACAATGAGCAGTTCTTC.